This TCR beta chain comes out of a study of blood T cell repertoires in COVID-19. Study context: The United States, Italy and Spain were the sources of the acute and convalescent COVID-19 samples.

Original data processing: From reference gene primer amplification, estimates of nucleated cell counts were derived. TCRdb keeps only in-frame clones here, not all; method: immunoSEQ multiplex PCR. V and J calls and clone size come straight from that table; D and trimming were deduced from the DNA. The sample holds under 200,000 clones, more than 75% seen once. The CDR3 contains 15 residues. Trimming left V 4 bases short and J 3 bases short, with 13 bases between. Germline values: CDR1 LGHDT, CDR2 YNNKEL (reference sequence). Enrolment of Seattle patients took place during active infection, and they were followed longitudinally.

The source of this sequence is a woman aged 45-65 years with COVID-19, enrolled during active disease. Material: peripheral blood. This chain links TRBV3-1 (or the pseudogene TRBV3-2) with TRBJ1-3; weak D call: TRBD1 (6 bases). As DNA, the CDR3 is TGTGCCAGCAGCCCTGGGGGCGAACATGGAAACACCATATATTTT. Encoded protein: CASSPGGEHGNTIYF.